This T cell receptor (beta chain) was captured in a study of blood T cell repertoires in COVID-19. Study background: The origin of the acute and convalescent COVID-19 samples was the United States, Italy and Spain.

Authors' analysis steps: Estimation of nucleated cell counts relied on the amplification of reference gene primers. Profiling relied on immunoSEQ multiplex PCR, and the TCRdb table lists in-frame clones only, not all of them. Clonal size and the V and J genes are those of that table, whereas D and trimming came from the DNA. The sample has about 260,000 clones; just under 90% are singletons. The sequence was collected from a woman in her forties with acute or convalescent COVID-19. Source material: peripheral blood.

DNA for the CDR3: TGTGCCAGTAGTACGGGACAGGGAACCCCCAATCAGCCCCAGCATTTT. This sequence encodes CASSTGQGTPNQPQHF. J is TRBJ1-5 and V is TRBV19; 9 bases match TRBD1. Germline CDR1 LNHDA, CDR2 SQIVND (reference sequence). The CDR3 loop spans 16 amino acids. Trimming at V came to 4 bases and at J to 3 bases, leaving 7 bases not matched to a gene.